The TCR beta chain described here comes from a study of blood T cell repertoires in COVID-19. Study context: Sources were T cells, B-cell-depleted T cells, or PBMCs; the material itself was cDNA or gDNA.

Deletions cut 4 bases from V and 4 bases from J, with 20 bases between. The CDR3 totals 18 residues. Germline CDR1 and CDR2: MNHEY and SMNVEV (reference sequence). Source study methods: Reference gene primer amplification gave nucleated cell count estimates. The assay was immunoSEQ multiplex PCR, and TCRdb's table has in-frame clones only and misses some. V and J calls and clone size follow that table, whereas D and trimming were derived from the DNA. The sample holds a few hundred thousand clones; about nine tenths are singletons and the top ten take more than 0.85%. Those designated as exposed participants met a COVID-19 case within 2 weeks before study entry.

The receptor comes from a middle-aged woman who had been exposed to COVID-19. This chain joins TRBV27 and TRBJ1-6; unclear D gene. The sequenced material came from PBMCs or T cells enriched from blood (not recorded which). The CDR3 nucleotides are TGTGCCAGCAGTTCAATCTCGAGGGCCCTAAATTATAATTCACCCCTCCACTTT. Its protein product is CASSSISRALNYNSPLHF.